This T cell receptor (beta chain) was obtained from a study of blood T cell repertoires in COVID-19. Study details: Sources were T cells, B-cell-depleted T cells, or PBMCs; the material itself was cDNA or gDNA.

Method: immunoSEQ multiplex PCR; TCRdb's copy keeps in-frame clones and lacks some. This sample has a few hundred thousand clones, with approximately 90% found just once. V lost 2 bases, J lost 5 bases, and 11 bases lay in between. Germline V gene data show CDR1 as SGHNT and CDR2 as YYREEE (reference sequence). This CDR3 comprises 14 residues. Sequenced: PBMCs or T cells enriched from blood (not recorded which). This sequence originates from a woman younger than 45 who had recovered from COVID-19. The chain employs TRBV5-4 and TRBJ2-1, with D tentatively TRBD2 (6 bases). CDR3 sequence: CASSFQLANNEQFF. DNA of the CDR3: TGTGCCAGCAGCTTTCAACTAGCCAACAATGAGCAGTTCTTC.